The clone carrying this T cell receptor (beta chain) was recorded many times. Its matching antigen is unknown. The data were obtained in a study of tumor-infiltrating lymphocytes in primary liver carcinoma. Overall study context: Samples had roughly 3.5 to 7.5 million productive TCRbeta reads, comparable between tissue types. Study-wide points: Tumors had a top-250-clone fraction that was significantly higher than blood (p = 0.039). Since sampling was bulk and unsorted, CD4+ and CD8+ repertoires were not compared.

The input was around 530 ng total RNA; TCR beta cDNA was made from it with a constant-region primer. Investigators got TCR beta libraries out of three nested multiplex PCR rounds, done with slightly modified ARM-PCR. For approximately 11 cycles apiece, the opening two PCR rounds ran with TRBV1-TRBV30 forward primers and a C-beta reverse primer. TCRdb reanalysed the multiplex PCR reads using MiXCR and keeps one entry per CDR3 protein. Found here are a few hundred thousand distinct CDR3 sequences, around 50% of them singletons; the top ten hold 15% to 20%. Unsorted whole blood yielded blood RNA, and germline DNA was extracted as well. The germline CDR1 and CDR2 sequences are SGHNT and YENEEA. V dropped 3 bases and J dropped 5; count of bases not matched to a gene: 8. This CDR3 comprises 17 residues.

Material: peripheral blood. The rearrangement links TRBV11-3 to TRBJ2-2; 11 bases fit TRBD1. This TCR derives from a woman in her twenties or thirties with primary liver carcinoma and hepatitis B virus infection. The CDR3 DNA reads TGTGCCAGCAGCTTTTTTACTGGGACAGGGGGAACCGGGGAGCTGTTTTTT. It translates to CASSFFTGTGGTGELFF.